The present TCR beta chain was sequenced within a study of CD8 T cells in ankylosing spondylitis. Making the TCR beta libraries involved quantitative 5'-RACE with molecular barcodes. MiXCR, run by TCRdb on the 5' RACE reads, gives a single entry per CDR3 protein. The top ten clones hold around 3.6% of a sample with fewer than 550,000 distinct CDR3 sequences, 5.3% of them seen once. General study points: The study identified a TCR beta motif of under ten highly homologous variants that appeared characteristic of ankylosing spondylitis blood.

V gave up 4 bases and J gave up 2 bases; unmatched junction bases: 10. Germline V lookup: CDR1 DFQATT, CDR2 SNEGSKA (reference sequence). This CDR3 is 15 amino acids long. In regard to this clonotype: Its antigen is undetermined.

This chain joins TRBV20-1 and TRBJ2-5; 7 bases match TRBD1. This receptor was obtained from a male donor with ankylosing spondylitis. What was sequenced was blood, either unsorted or a sorted T cell fraction (not recorded which). For the CDR3, the DNA is TGCAGTGCTACTATAAGACAGGGACCGCAAGAGACCCAGTACTTC. This sequence encodes CSATIRQGPQETQYF.